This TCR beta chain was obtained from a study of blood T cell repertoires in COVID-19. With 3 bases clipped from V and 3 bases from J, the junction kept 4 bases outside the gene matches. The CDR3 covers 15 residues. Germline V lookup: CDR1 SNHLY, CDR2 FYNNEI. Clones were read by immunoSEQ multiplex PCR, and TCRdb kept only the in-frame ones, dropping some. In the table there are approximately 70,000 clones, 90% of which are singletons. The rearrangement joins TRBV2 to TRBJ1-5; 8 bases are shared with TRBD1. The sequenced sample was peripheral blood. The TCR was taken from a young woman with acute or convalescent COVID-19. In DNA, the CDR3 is TGTGCCAGCAGTGAGGGACAGGTGAACAATCAGCCCCAGCATTTT. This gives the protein CASSEGQVNNQPQHF.